This T cell receptor beta chain was observed in a study of vaccination and CD4 T cells after COVID-19. Turning to the study itself: The stimulating agents, overlapping spike peptides, came from SARS-CoV-2, HCoV-NL63, HCoV-OC43 and HCoV-229E. Study outcomes and limitations: The great majority, 304 of 307 vaccine-specific clones, proved spike mono-reactive in convalescent patients.

Cultured CD4+ T-cell DNA underwent Oncomine TCR Beta short-read sequencing. TCRdb passed the PCR reads through MiXCR, listing each CDR3 protein once. The sample lists 15,000 or so distinct CDR3 sequences; 36% were seen once. A word on this clonotype: What it binds is unknown.

Sample treatment: roughly 11-day PBMC culture with coronavirus spike peptide pools or control peptides (ViraFEST assay). The V and J ends lost 2 bases and 3 bases, in that order; junction bases with no gene match: 7. This CDR3 is 16 amino acids long. Germline-derived CDR1 and CDR2 are SNHLY and FYNNEI. Sequencing used cultured CD4+ T cells from blood. The V gene is TRBV2, the J gene TRBJ1-5; 7 bases line up with TRBD1. The clonotype originates from a human donor with COVID-19. CDR3 coding DNA: TGTGCCAGCAGTGAAAAGGGGGCGGCTCACAATCAGCCCCAGCATTTT. This encodes CASSEKGAAHNQPQHF. Full variable domain (rest looked up from reference TRBV2 and TRBJ1-5): EPEVTQTPSHQVTQMGQEVILRCVPISNHLYFYWYRQILGQKVEFLVSFYNNEISEKSEIFDDQFSVERPDGSNFTLKIRSTKLEDSAMYFCASSEKGAAHNQPQHFGDGTRLSIL.